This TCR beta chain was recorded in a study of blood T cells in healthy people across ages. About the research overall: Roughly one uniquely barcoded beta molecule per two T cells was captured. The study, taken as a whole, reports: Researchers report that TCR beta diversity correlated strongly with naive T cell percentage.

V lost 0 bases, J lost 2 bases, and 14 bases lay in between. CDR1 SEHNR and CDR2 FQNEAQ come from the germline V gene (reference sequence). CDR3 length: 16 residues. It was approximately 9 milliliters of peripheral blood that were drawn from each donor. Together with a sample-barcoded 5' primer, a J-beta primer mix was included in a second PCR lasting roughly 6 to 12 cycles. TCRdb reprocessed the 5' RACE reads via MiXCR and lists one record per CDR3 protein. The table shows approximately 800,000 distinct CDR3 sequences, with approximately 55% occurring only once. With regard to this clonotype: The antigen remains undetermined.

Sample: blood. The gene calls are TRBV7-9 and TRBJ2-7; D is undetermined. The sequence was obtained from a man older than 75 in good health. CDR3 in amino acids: CASSLAPGKAPYEQYF. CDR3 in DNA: TGTGCCAGCAGCTTAGCGCCTGGCAAAGCCCCCTACGAGCAGTACTTC.